Following are 26 T cell receptor beta chains from one sample sequenced in a study of cytomegalovirus exposure and HLA in healthy donors. It was with 60 Vbeta and 13 Jbeta primers that the PCR ran. Method: immunoSEQ multiplex PCR; TCRdb's copy keeps in-frame clones and lacks some. The sample contains 150,000 to 200,000 clones, less than 85% of which appear only once. Sequences were obtained from PBMCs. These receptors were obtained from a man between 35 and 55 years old in good health and CMV-seronegative.

This clone was counted a few times. The rearrangement joins TRBV7-8 to TRBJ1-3, with TRBD1 as a possible D gene (5 bases). V lost 2 bases, J lost 2 bases, and 7 bases lay in between. The CDR3 contains 14 residues. The germline V gene encodes CDR1 SGHVS and CDR2 FQNEAQ. In DNA form, the CDR3 reads TGTGCCAGCAGCTTACGGGGGGCTGGAAACACCATATATTTT. Amino acid sequence: CASSLRGAGNTIYF.

This clone was observed once. The J gene is TRBJ2-7, the V gene TRBV6-1; TRBD1 agrees at 7 bases. The CDR3 covers 13 residues. Per the germline V gene, CDR1 is MNHNS and CDR2 is SASEGT. Trimming removed 7 bases from V and 4 bases from J; junction bases left unmatched: 7. CDR3 DNA sequence: TGTGCCAGCATCGGAAGACAGGGTTACGAGCAGTACTTC. Translating gives CASIGRQGYEQYF.

This clone was seen a handful of times. This rearrangement joins TRBV30 to TRBJ2-7; TRBD1 matches 7 bases. CDR3 length: 12 residues. The germline gives CDR1 GTSNPN, CDR2 SVGIG (reference sequence). V trimming: 5 bases; J trimming: 0 bases; junction bases outside the gene matches: 1. This chain's CDR3 is CAWGDSSYEQYF. The CDR3 nucleotides read TGTGCCTGGGGGGACAGCTCCTACGAGCAGTACTTC.

The chain recombines TRBV4-3 with TRBJ2-7, with D possibly being TRBD2 (5 bases). The CDR3 has 14 amino acids. The V and J ends lost 1 base and 6 bases respectively, with 13 bases between them. Germline-derived CDR1 and CDR2 are LGHNA and YSLEER. The CDR3 DNA reads TGCGCCAGCAGCCAAGCCCGGTCGGACTCCGAGCAGTACTTC. As protein: CASSQARSDSEQYF.

The chain couples TRBV27 to TRBJ2-7, with 7 bases aligning to TRBD1. V dropped 6 bases and J dropped 1; count of bases not matched to a gene: 12. CDR3 length: 16 amino acids. The V gene's germline CDR1 is MNHEY and CDR2 SMNVEV (reference sequence). Written as DNA, the CDR3 is TGTGCCAGCAGCAGACGGGACAGCAGTTATTCCTACGAGCAGTACTTC. This encodes CASSRRDSSYSYEQYF.

The rearrangement uses TRBV20-1 and TRBJ2-7, with D perhaps matching TRBD2 (5 bases). Germline loops: CDR1 DFQATT, CDR2 SNEGSKA (reference sequence). The CDR3 is made up of 10 amino acids. Trimming shortened V by 5 bases and J by 7 bases, and 9 bases separated the two germline ends. Here the CDR3 DNA reads TGCAGTGCTTTTGGCGGGGAGCAGTACTTC. Translated, it gives CSAFGGEQYF.

The rearrangement joins TRBV10-3 to TRBJ2-2, with TRBD1 matching over 8 bases. The germline CDR1 and CDR2 sequences are ENHRY and SYGVKD. The CDR3 is 17 amino acids. V was pared by 0 bases and J by 6 bases, with 9 bases of the junction left unmatched. DNA of the CDR3: TGTGCCATCAGTGAGTCCCCAGGGGGCGGTTTCGCCGGGGAGCTGTTTTTT. It encodes CAISESPGGGFAGELFF.

This clone was observed once. The CDR3 region has the DNA TGTGCCAGCAGCTTACACTCAGGGTTGGTAGCGGGAGTTGCTGAGCAGTTCTTC. It yields the protein CASSLHSGLVAGVAEQFF. The chain joins TRBV11-1 to TRBJ2-1; 9 bases are a match to TRBD2. CDR1 and CDR2 from the germline V gene are SGHAT and FQDESV (reference sequence). J was trimmed by 9 bases and V by 2 bases; bases with no gene match: 17. The CDR3 contains 18 residues.

V gene TRBV7-9 combines with J gene TRBJ2-6; D call uncertain. Trimming left V 1 base short and J 0 bases short, with 10 bases between. The CDR3 loop spans 17 amino acids. Per germline, CDR1 SEHNR and CDR2 FQNEAQ (reference sequence). The CDR3 DNA reads as TGTGCCAGCAGCTTAGGACTGATGAGCTCTGGGGCCAACGTCCTGACTTTC. Translated, it gives CASSLGLMSSGANVLTF.

The chain is built from TRBV5-1 and TRBJ1-1; D perhaps matches TRBD1 (5 bases). The germline V gene encodes CDR1 SGHRS and CDR2 YFSETQ. This CDR3 comprises 15 residues. Trimming removed 3 bases at V and 3 bases at J, with 15 bases between. The CDR3 protein is CASSSQTVRDTEAFF. CDR3 nucleotide sequence: TGCGCCAGCAGCTCACAGACAGTCCGCGACACTGAAGCTTTCTTT.

The gene calls are TRBV5-4 and TRBJ2-1; tentative D call: TRBD2 (6 bases). Trimming took off 0 bases at V and 9 bases at J, with 7 bases between the two ends. This CDR3 region has 12 residues. Germline assignment: CDR1 SGHNT and CDR2 YYREEE (reference sequence). The CDR3 sequence: CASSLVGGEQFF. In DNA form, the CDR3 reads TGTGCCAGCAGCTTGGTCGGGGGTGAGCAGTTCTTC.

Of note for this clone: Germline and junction disagree at one end, which may indicate a read error. This CDR3 is also generated by other DNA sequences in the sample. The chain has TRBV7-3 and TRBJ2-7, with TRBD1 as a possible D gene (7 bases). Germline V gives CDR1 SGHTA, CDR2 FQGTGA. CDR3 length: 14 residues. Here the CDR3 reads CASSRQGSGGEQYF. CDR3 bases: TGTGCTAGCAGTCGACAGGGTTCCGGGGGCGAGCAGTACTTC. Drawing the rest from reference TRBV7-3 and TRBJ2-7, the complete variable domain is GAGVSQTPSNKVTEKGKYVELRCDPISGHTALYWYRQSLGQGPEFLIYFQGTGAADDSGLPNDRFFAVRPEGSVSTLKIQRTERGDSAVYLCASSRQGSGGEQYFGPGTRLTVT.

Written as DNA, the CDR3 is TGCGCCAGCAGCTTGCGGGGGGGCGCCTCCTACGAGCAGTACTTC. The encoded protein is CASSLRGGASYEQYF. The V and J genes are TRBV5-1 and TRBJ2-7; 8 bases align to TRBD2. Germline CDR1 reads SGHRS; CDR2 reads YFSETQ. Trimming took 1 base from V and 0 from J; bases not matched to a gene: 3. The CDR3 is 15 residues long.

The CDR3 protein is CASSQDADLDGELFF. CDR3 nucleotides: TGCGCCAGCAGCCAAGATGCCGACTTAGACGGGGAGCTGTTTTTT. The chain carries TRBV4-3 and TRBJ2-2; D is unclear. Germline values: CDR1 LGHNA, CDR2 YSLEER. V lost 0 bases and J lost 7, with 12 bases in between. The CDR3 totals 15 residues.

The chain links TRBV5-4 to TRBJ1-1; tentative D call: TRBD1 (5 bases). Between the trimmed V and J ends, which lost 4 bases and 1 base, there was a span of 11 bases. This CDR3 spans 14 amino acids. Germline CDR1 is SGHNT and CDR2 is YYREEE (reference sequence). CDR3: CASSIDSQNTEAFF. The CDR3 DNA is TGTGCCAGCAGCATCGACAGCCAGAACACTGAAGCTTTCTTT.

The chain employs TRBV5-5 and TRBJ2-2, with D unresolved. The CDR3 length is 12 residues. V gave up 0 bases and J gave up 7 bases, with 4 bases separating them. Looked up from germline, CDR1 is SGHKS and CDR2 is YYEKEE (reference sequence). Here the CDR3 reads CASSLVVGELFF. The CDR3 coding sequence is TGTGCCAGCAGCTTGGTCGTCGGGGAGCTGTTTTTT.

The DNA for the CDR3 is TGTGCCAGCTCAACAAGGGACAGGGGGTCCGCAGATACGCAGTATTTT. It yields the protein CASSTRDRGSADTQYF. This chain links TRBV18 with TRBJ2-3, with TRBD1 matching over 11 bases. The CDR3 has 16 residues. V lost 5 bases to trimming and J lost 4 bases; unmatched junction nucleotides: 8. Germline loops: CDR1 KGHSH, CDR2 LQKENI.

This chain's CDR3 is CASSQRLAGDNEQFF. The CDR3, as DNA: TGTGCCAGCAGCCAGAGGCTAGCGGGGGACAATGAGCAGTTCTTC. The V gene is TRBV11-3, the J gene TRBJ2-1; TRBD2 aligns across 10 bases. Trimming cost V 5 bases and J 5 bases; bases outside gene matches: 6. Germline CDR1 reads SGHNT; CDR2 reads YENEEA. This CDR3 has 15 residues.

The gene calls are TRBV13 and TRBJ2-7, with D unresolved. Per the germline V gene, CDR1 is PRHDT and CDR2 is FYEKMQ (reference sequence). This CDR3 is 11 amino acids long. V was shortened by 5 bases and J by 7 bases, with 9 bases between the two germline ends. The CDR3 nucleotides read TGTGCCAGCAGCCTCGCGCGGGAGCAGTACTTC. This sequence encodes CASSLAREQYF.

V and J are TRBV6-5 and TRBJ1-1; unclear D gene. V lost 7 bases to trimming and J lost 5 bases, with 14 bases between them. CDR3 size: 13 residues. In germline, CDR1 is MNHEY, CDR2 SVGAGI. CDR3 sequence (DNA): TGTGCCAGCAAGTTTCAGACGGGTACTGAAGCTTTCTTT. This encodes CASKFQTGTEAFF.

The rearrangement joins TRBV15 to TRBJ2-2; D is unresolved. The CDR3 consists of 11 residues. Germline CDR1 LNHNV, CDR2 YYDKDF (reference sequence). V was cut by 1 base and J by 8 bases, with 2 bases left in between. The CDR3 region has the DNA TGTGCCACCAGCAGAGCTGGGGAGCTGTTTTTT. Protein sequence: CATSRAGELFF.

V usage is TRBV13 and J usage is TRBJ1-4, with 9 nucleotides matching TRBD1. The CDR3 loop spans 15 amino acids. Trimming removed 3 bases from V and 6 bases from J; junction bases left unmatched: 5. Germline-derived CDR1 and CDR2 are PRHDT and FYEKMQ (reference sequence). CDR3 loop: CASSFKQGAHEKLFF. CDR3 coding DNA: TGTGCCAGCAGCTTCAAACAGGGGGCGCATGAAAAACTGTTTTTT.

There are a few counts of this clone. The rearrangement joins TRBV6-5 to TRBJ1-4, with TRBD1 matching over 10 bases. The CDR3 is made up of 16 amino acids. V shed 2 bases, J shed 8 bases, and the junction held 8 bases outside the gene matches. Germline-derived CDR1 and CDR2 are MNHEY and SVGAGI. In nucleotides, the CDR3 is TGTGCCAGCAGTTACCGAGGGACAGGGGTTAACGAAAAACTGTTTTTT. It is translated as CASSYRGTGVNEKLFF.

V is TRBV5-8 and J is TRBJ2-5; 7 bases map to TRBD2. Losses at the gene ends were 4 bases for V and 2 bases for J; bases not matched to a gene: 5. Per germline, CDR1 SGHTS and CDR2 YDEGEE. The CDR3 totals 14 residues. This CDR3 is CASSPRTRQETQYF. For the CDR3, the DNA is TGTGCCAGCAGCCCCCGGACTAGACAAGAGACCCAGTACTTC.

V usage is TRBV5-1 and J usage is TRBJ1-5; TRBD1 agrees at 8 bases. The germline gives CDR1 SGHRS, CDR2 YFSETQ. V gave up 2 bases and J gave up 6 bases; unmatched junction bases: 1. CDR3 length equals 13 residues. The CDR3 DNA reads as TGCGCCAGCAGCTTAACAGGGGGTCAGCCCCAGCATTTT. Its protein product is CASSLTGGQPQHF.

The chain uses TRBV27 and TRBJ2-4; 9 bases are a match to TRBD1. Germline trimming cut 6 bases from V and 16 bases from J; bases unmatched to any gene: 16. Germline lookup yields CDR1 MNHEY and CDR2 SMNVEV (reference sequence). There are 14 residues in the CDR3. The CDR3 reads CASSQGGTGWDLYF. CDR3 DNA: TGTGCCAGCAGCCAAGGGGGGACAGGGTGGGATCTATACTTC.